This T cell receptor (beta chain) is from a study of CD8+CD57+ T cells in acquired aplastic anemia. Study information: Average DNA yield from sorted CD4+ and CD8+ cells was around 3.2 ug.

The CDR3 has 16 residues. Trimming pared 4 bases from V and 2 bases from J, leaving 17 bases between. Germline values: CDR1 SGHRS, CDR2 YFSETQ. TCR beta VDJ combinations and CDR3 sequences were profiled from genomic DNA. TCRdb re-analysed the reads in MiXCR, keeping a single row per CDR3 protein. The sample shows about 210,000 distinct CDR3 sequences, about 37% of them seen only once. Sequenced input: sorted CD4+, CD8+, or CD8+CD57+ T cells (not recorded which) from PBMCs. The chain recombines TRBV5-1 with TRBJ2-3, with D perhaps matching TRBD1 (6 bases). The TCR originated in a human donor in good health, serving as a control. The CDR3 nucleotides read TGCGCCAGCAGCCTCGGACAGCTCTCTTACACAGATACGCAGTATTTT. Its translation: CASSLGQLSYTDTQYF.